The clone carrying this T cell receptor beta chain was found many times. Its antigen remains unknown. From the 5' RACE reads, TCRdb called clonotypes with MiXCR, one entry per CDR3 protein. The sample yields 650,000 to 750,000 distinct CDR3 sequences, around 20% seen once. The data were taken from a study of identical twins. Overall study results and limits: Models underpredicted monozygotic twin sharing of out-of-frame TCR alpha.

This CDR3 spans 12 amino acids. Germline lookup yields CDR1 MGHDK and CDR2 SYGVNS. Deletions cut 3 bases from V and 6 bases from J, with 9 bases between. This same sample was also part of a study on T cells expressing NK-cell markers. That publication notes: Eight donors were sequenced, seven testing HCMV-seropositive and one testing seronegative.

The chain links TRBV25-1 to TRBJ2-7, with unresolved D. The receptor was isolated from a woman aged 18-29 years in good health. The sequencing input was PBMCs. CDR3 loop: CASSDLVSEQYF. For the CDR3, the DNA is TGTGCCAGCAGTGATCTGGTTTCCGAGCAGTACTTC.